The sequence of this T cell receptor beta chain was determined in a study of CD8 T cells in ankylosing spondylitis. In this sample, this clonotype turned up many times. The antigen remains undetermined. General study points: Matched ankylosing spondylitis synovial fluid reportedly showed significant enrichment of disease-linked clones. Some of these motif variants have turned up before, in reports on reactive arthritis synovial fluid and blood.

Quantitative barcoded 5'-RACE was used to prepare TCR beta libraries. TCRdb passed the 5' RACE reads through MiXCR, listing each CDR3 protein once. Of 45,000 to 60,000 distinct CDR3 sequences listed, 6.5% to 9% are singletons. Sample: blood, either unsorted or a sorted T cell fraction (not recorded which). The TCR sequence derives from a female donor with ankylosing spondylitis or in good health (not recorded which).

The CDR3 DNA is TGTGCCAGCAGCTTGTCCAGGCCCACCGGGGAGCTGTTTTTT. It specifies CASSLSRPTGELFF. This chain links TRBV5-6 with TRBJ2-2; D is ambiguous. CDR1 SGHDT and CDR2 YYEEEE come from the germline V gene. CDR3 size: 14 residues. The germline V and J ends were trimmed by 1 base and 4 bases, with 8 bases remaining between them.